These 5 T cell receptor beta chains came from one sample sequenced in a study of CD8+ T cells in alopecia areata. Reverse transcription of extracted RNA yielded cDNA, which provided the sequencing template. Sequenced by immunoSEQ multiplex PCR; TCRdb stores in-frame clones only, minus some. The repertoire includes some 150,000 clones, around 71% of them detected once, and approximately 10% sits in the top ten. This material consisted of CD8+ T cells sorted from blood, taken at week 0. The origin of the receptors is a human donor with alopecia areata.

CDR3 nucleotide sequence: TGTGCCAGCAGTGAAGTCGGGACGCGGAGTTACGAGCAGTACTTC. It is translated as CASSEVGTRSYEQYF. The chain carries TRBV2 and TRBJ2-7; D is tentatively TRBD1 or TRBD2 (5 bases each). Germline V lookup: CDR1 SNHLY, CDR2 FYNNEI. V shed 1 base and J shed 4 bases, with 14 bases lying between them. The CDR3 extends over 15 amino acids.

The chain has TRBV4-1 and TRBJ2-5; 10 nucleotides line up with TRBD1. V dropped 2 bases and J dropped 6; count of bases not matched to a gene: 6. Germline V gene sequence: CDR1 MGHRA, CDR2 YSYEKL. This CDR3 comprises 15 residues. CDR3 residues: CASSQRQGASKTQYF. CDR3 bases: TGCGCCAGCAGCCAAAGACAGGGGGCTTCAAAGACCCAGTACTTC.

The V gene is TRBV5-6, the J gene TRBJ2-3; weak D call: TRBD2 (5 bases). The germline V gene has CDR1 SGHDT and CDR2 YYEEEE. Trimming shortened V by 5 bases and J by 4 bases, and 14 bases separated the two germline ends. There are 14 residues in the CDR3. This chain's CDR3 is CASSPLRGPDTQYF. CDR3 nucleotides: TGTGCCAGCAGTCCGCTCCGAGGGCCAGATACGCAGTATTTT.

CDR3 loop: CASSPRTGGPDTQYF. DNA for the CDR3: TGTGCCAGCAGCCCTCGGACAGGGGGCCCAGATACGCAGTATTTT. V usage is TRBV4-2 and J usage is TRBJ2-3; 11 bases agree with TRBD1. CDR1 and CDR2 from the germline V gene are LGHNA and YNFKEQ. The CDR3 is 15 residues long. V shed 4 bases, J shed 4 bases, and the junction held 4 bases outside the gene matches.

The chain links TRBV15 to TRBJ1-5; tentative D call: TRBD1 (5 bases). The CDR3 is 15 residues long. With 1 base removed from V and 6 bases from J, the gap between germline ends came to 13 bases. Per the germline V gene, CDR1 is LNHNV and CDR2 is YYDKDF (reference sequence). CDR3 nucleotides: TGTGCCACCAGCAGAGGACGGCAGGGCGGTCAGCCCCAGCATTTT. Translating gives CATSRGRQGGQPQHF.